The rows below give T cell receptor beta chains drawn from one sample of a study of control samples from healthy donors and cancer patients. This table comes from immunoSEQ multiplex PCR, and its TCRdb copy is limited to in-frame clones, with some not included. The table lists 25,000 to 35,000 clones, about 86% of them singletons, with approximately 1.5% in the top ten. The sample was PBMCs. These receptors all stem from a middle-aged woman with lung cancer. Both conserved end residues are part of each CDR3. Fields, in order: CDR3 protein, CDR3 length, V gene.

CDR3aa: CASSSRGTTAGELFF; len: 15; v_gene: TRBV7-9
CDR3aa: CASSLRGGYGYTF; len: 13; v_gene: TRBV5-4
CDR3aa: CASSVQGPEQFF; len: 12; v_gene: TRBV7-2
CDR3aa: CASSRDRDYEQYF; len: 13; v_gene: TRBV6-6
CDR3aa: CASSQDRGTATYQPQHF; len: 17; v_gene: TRBV4-1
CDR3aa: CASSSGTGGDEQFF; len: 14; v_gene: TRBV5-1
CDR3aa: CASSPWGPNDEKLFF; len: 15; v_gene: TRBV11-2
CDR3aa: CASSPGMAGELFF; len: 13; v_gene: TRBV5-1
CDR3aa: CSARISYEQYF; len: 11; v_gene: TRBV20-1
CDR3aa: CASSEMAEIGGYTF; len: 14; v_gene: TRBV6-1
CDR3aa: CASSSQGFNYGYTF; len: 14; v_gene: TRBV5-1
CDR3aa: CASSMGRGDYGYTF; len: 14; v_gene: TRBV19
CDR3aa: CASSEVGQGGGYTF; len: 14; v_gene: TRBV2
CDR3aa: CASSLQGNQPQHF; len: 13; v_gene: TRBV28
CDR3aa: CASSPGPNSYTDTQYF; len: 16; v_gene: TRBV27
CDR3aa: CASSLTGDIQETQYF; len: 15; v_gene: TRBV7-3
CDR3aa: CASSLNRQETQYF; len: 13; v_gene: TRBV12-3/TRBV12-4
CDR3aa: CASSPTIERGLGELFF; len: 16; v_gene: TRBV4-1
CDR3aa: CASRKRGSTDTQYF; len: 14; v_gene: TRBV7-9
CDR3aa: CASSEIMNTEAFF; len: 13; v_gene: TRBV11-3
CDR3aa: CASSLAAGRSTDTQYF; len: 16; v_gene: TRBV5-6
CDR3aa: CAWSEGGASGEQFF; len: 14; v_gene: TRBV30
CDR3aa: CASSLTGTGTEAFF; len: 14; v_gene: TRBV5-4
CDR3aa: CASTGRHQQGVDTEAFF; len: 17; v_gene: TRBV19
CDR3aa: CASSIPRTPNEKLFF; len: 15; v_gene: TRBV19
CDR3aa: CASSSYLTSGGANEQFF; len: 17; v_gene: TRBV7-2
CDR3aa: CASSQRDTNTGELFF; len: 15; v_gene: TRBV4-1
CDR3aa: CASSLGQENIQYF; len: 13; v_gene: TRBV28
CDR3aa: CASRDRGRNYGYTF; len: 14; v_gene: TRBV27
CDR3aa: CASSFVTRETQYF; len: 13; v_gene: TRBV7-9
CDR3aa: CASSRAARGANVLTF; len: 15; v_gene: TRBV3-1/TRBV3-2
CDR3aa: CAISAGQAHYGYTF; len: 14; v_gene: TRBV10-3
CDR3aa: CASTPGGLDEQYF; len: 13; v_gene: TRBV28
CDR3aa: CSASLQGDSTEAFF; len: 14; v_gene: TRBV20-1
CDR3aa: CASSLSSGTDYNEQFF; len: 16; v_gene: TRBV6-4
CDR3aa: CASSKGNRRIAFF; len: 13; v_gene: TRBV21-1